These 27 T cell receptor beta chains came from one sample sequenced in a study of identical twins. MiXCR, run by TCRdb on the 5' RACE reads, gives a single entry per CDR3 protein. The data contain about 190,000 distinct CDR3 sequences, less than 20% of them singletons. These same records also appear under a second study, on T cells expressing NK-cell markers.

The sequencing sample was made of CD8+ T cells sorted from blood. These receptors all stem from a woman aged 18-29 years in good health.

V usage is TRBV11-2 and J usage is TRBJ2-1, with unresolved D. This CDR3 is 15 amino acids long. Germline-derived CDR1 and CDR2 are SGHAT and FQNNGV. The V end was cut by 5 bases, the J end by 10 bases, with 21 bases between. CDR3 bases: TGTGCCAGCAGCAGAAATATAAAAGGAGTCCTGGAGCAGTTCTTC. Its translation is CASSRNIKGVLEQFF.

In DNA, the CDR3 is TGTGCCAGCAGTGTCCTTGGACTAGCGGGGGGGCTTTCGTACGAGCAGTACTTC. Translated, it gives CASSVLGLAGGLSYEQYF. The chain combines TRBV6-1 with TRBJ2-7; TRBD2 matches at 15 bases. Germline V gene lookup returns CDR1 MNHNS and CDR2 SASEGT. The CDR3 length is 18 residues. Trimming cost V 4 bases and J 4 bases; bases outside gene matches: 11.

The rearrangement uses TRBV6-1 and TRBJ1-2; D is uncertain. Germline CDR1 MNHNS, CDR2 SASEGT. The CDR3 loop spans 14 amino acids. Deletions cut 5 bases from V and 5 bases from J, with 15 bases between. The CDR3 DNA is TGTGCCAGCAGTCCCGCAGGAACCTCTTATGGCTACACCTTC. Its protein is CASSPAGTSYGYTF.

This clonotype turned up a few times. J is TRBJ2-1 and V is TRBV29-1, with D uncertain. The germline CDR1 and CDR2 sequences are SQVTM and ANQGSEA. CDR3 length: 10 amino acids. The ends were cut back, 7 bases at V and 5 bases at J, with 6 bases in the middle. CDR3 sequence: CSASNNEQFF. In DNA form, the CDR3 reads TGCAGCGCCTCGAACAATGAGCAGTTCTTC.

The chain has TRBV11-1 and TRBJ2-7, with 12 bases aligning to TRBD1. The CDR3 spans 19 residues. CDR1 SGHAT and CDR2 FQDESV come from the germline V gene (reference sequence). The V and J ends lost 0 bases and 8 bases, in that order; junction bases with no gene match: 17. The CDR3 region has the DNA TGTGCCAGCAGCTTAGCGGGGGGACAGGGGGCCCCCGGACCTGCTCAGCAGTACTTC. It yields the protein CASSLAGGQGAPGPAQQYF.

This clonotype was seen repeatedly, ten times or more. The chain combines TRBV6-2 or TRBV6-3 with TRBJ2-2; the D is unclear. CDR3 length: 13 amino acids. Germline V gene data show CDR1 as MNHEY and CDR2 as SVGEGT. Deletions cut 5 bases from V and 3 bases from J, with 7 bases between. Written as DNA, the CDR3 is TGTGCCAGCAGTCCCCGGGACACCGGGGAGCTGTTTTTT. Translation gives CASSPRDTGELFF.

This clonotype appeared a few times. The genes are TRBV10-3 and TRBJ1-1; D gene unclear. Per germline, CDR1 ENHRY and CDR2 SYGVKD. Trimming left V 3 bases short and J 0 bases short, with 8 bases between. There are 14 residues in the CDR3. The CDR3 loop reads CAISDVPMNTEAFF. The CDR3 bases are TGTGCCATCAGTGATGTGCCTATGAACACTGAAGCTTTCTTT.

The chain recombines TRBV11-2 with TRBJ2-3, with unresolved D. Trimming took off 5 bases at V and 7 bases at J, with 10 bases between the two ends. CDR1 and CDR2 (germline): SGHAT, FQNNGV. The CDR3 runs 12 residues. CDR3 residues: CASSLPSYTQYF. The DNA for the CDR3 is TGTGCCAGCAGCCTTCCTTCTTATACGCAGTATTTT.

V gene TRBV20-1 combines with J gene TRBJ2-7; tentatively, D is TRBD2 (6 bases). This CDR3 has 18 residues. Germline V CDR1 and CDR2: DFQATT, SNEGSKA (reference sequence). V dropped 0 bases and J dropped 1 base, with 22 bases sitting between them. Here the CDR3 DNA reads TGCAGTGCTAGAGATGCGAAGACTAGTGAGGTCCGGTCCTACGAGCAGTACTTC. Translation gives CSARDAKTSEVRSYEQYF.

V gene TRBV2 combines with J gene TRBJ2-3; D not resolved. Germline V gives CDR1 SNHLY, CDR2 FYNNEI. V shed 1 base and J shed 6 bases, with 11 bases lying between them. This CDR3 has 14 amino acids. Written as DNA, the CDR3 is TGTGCCAGCAGTGAAGTTGCCTACACCGATACGCAGTATTTT. It yields the protein CASSEVAYTDTQYF. The whole variable domain, filled in from reference TRBV2 and TRBJ2-3, reads EPEVTQTPSHQVTQMGQEVILRCVPISNHLYFYWYRQILGQKVEFLVSFYNNEISEKSEIFDDQFSVERPDGSNFTLKIRSTKLEDSAMYFCASSEVAYTDTQYFGPGTRLTVL.

This chain joins TRBV6-5 and TRBJ2-1; TRBD1 is a possible D gene (6 bases). The CDR3 consists of 15 residues. Trimming stripped 3 bases from V and 5 bases from J, with 14 bases between. Germline CDR1 and CDR2: MNHEY and SVGAGI. CDR3: CASSYWVGDNNEQFF. DNA of the CDR3: TGTGCCAGCAGTTATTGGGTAGGGGACAACAATGAGCAGTTCTTC.

The rearrangement links TRBV20-1 to TRBJ2-1; 12 bases agree with TRBD2. The CDR3 contains 14 residues. The germline gives CDR1 DFQATT, CDR2 SNEGSKA (reference sequence). J was trimmed by 8 bases and V by 5 bases; bases with no gene match: 7. CDR3 sequence reads: CSAPSGRASYEQFF. The CDR3 DNA reads TGCAGTGCTCCTAGCGGGAGGGCCTCTTATGAGCAGTTCTTC.

In this sample, this clonotype turned up a few times. The V call is TRBV9, the J call TRBJ2-3; maybe TRBD1 (5 bases). Trimming removed 3 bases at V and 9 bases at J, with 14 bases between. The CDR3 contains 13 residues. CDR1 SGDLS and CDR2 YYNGEE come from the germline V gene. Here the CDR3 DNA reads TGTGCCAGCAGCGGGGGCGACAGTAGGACGCAGTATTTT. It specifies CASSGGDSRTQYF.

As DNA, the CDR3 is TGTGCCAGCAACGGGATTGCAGAGACCCAGTACTTC. It yields the protein CASNGIAETQYF. The rearrangement joins TRBV3-1 to TRBJ2-5, with TRBD2 as a possible D gene (5 bases). V lost 7 bases and J 4 bases, leaving 10 bases between the germline ends. There are 12 residues in the CDR3. Germline loops: CDR1 LGHDT, CDR2 YNNKEL (reference sequence).

This clonotype was counted many times. The chain couples TRBV27 to TRBJ1-5, with TRBD1 matching 7 bases. From germline, CDR1 is MNHEY and CDR2 SMNVEV (reference sequence). J lost 0 bases, V lost 6 bases, and 11 bases had no gene match. The CDR3 sequence is 17 residues long. CDR3 protein: CASRVTGSVYSNQPQHF. In DNA, the CDR3 is TGTGCCAGCAGGGTGACAGGGTCGGTTTATAGCAATCAGCCCCAGCATTTT.

The V call is TRBV25-1, the J call TRBJ2-4, with D hard to call. The V end lost 2 bases, the J end lost 0 bases, and 14 bases lay between the germline ends. The CDR3 consists of 17 residues. Germline CDR1 MGHDK, CDR2 SYGVNS. The CDR3 here is CASSEGCESLAKNIQYF. CDR3 DNA: TGTGCCAGCAGTGAAGGGTGCGAATCTCTAGCCAAAAACATTCAGTACTTC.

The chain recombines TRBV12-3 or TRBV12-4 with TRBJ1-1; 7 nucleotides align to TRBD1. CDR3 length: 12 amino acids. J was trimmed by 8 bases and V by 10 bases; bases with no gene match: 10. CDR3 bases: TGTGCCACCAAAGACAGGGCCGTGGAAGCTTTCTTT. Translating gives CATKDRAVEAFF.

This clonotype was recorded many times. The chain combines TRBV12-3 or TRBV12-4 with TRBJ1-2; possibly TRBD1 for D (6 bases). This CDR3 spans 13 amino acids. Trimming cost V 7 bases and J 4 bases, with 13 bases left between them. This CDR3 is CASNTGQLYGYTF. The CDR3 DNA is TGTGCCAGCAACACCGGACAGCTCTATGGCTACACCTTC.

This clonotype has more than one count but fewer than ten. This chain joins TRBV27 and TRBJ2-1; D is possibly TRBD2 (6 bases). CDR1 is MNHEY and CDR2 is SMNVEV in the germline V gene (reference sequence). V lost 2 bases to trimming and J lost 3 bases, with 8 bases between them. The CDR3 runs 14 residues. The DNA of the CDR3 is TGTGCCAGCAGTTTAGGGCGGGACTACAATGAGCAGTTCTTC. It specifies CASSLGRDYNEQFF.

In its sample, this clonotype was seen many times. This rearrangement joins TRBV7-3 to TRBJ2-3, with 7 bases identical to TRBD2. This CDR3 is 12 amino acids long. The V gene's germline CDR1 is SGHTA and CDR2 FQGTGA. V gave up 5 bases and J gave up 10 bases; unmatched junction bases: 6. CDR3 protein: CASSTGLVPQYF. In DNA form, the CDR3 reads TGTGCCAGCAGCACAGGACTAGTGCCGCAGTATTTT.

This sequence joins TRBV9 and TRBJ1-1, with D hard to call. Trimming took 0 bases from V and 10 from J, leaving 13 bases between them. The CDR3 sequence is 13 residues long. From germline, CDR1 is SGDLS and CDR2 YYNGEE. The DNA of the CDR3 is TGTGCCAGCAGCGTAGGGACTCATTTGGCAGCTTTCTTT. Translating gives CASSVGTHLAAFF.

This chain joins TRBV20-1 and TRBJ2-5, with D perhaps TRBD1 or TRBD2 (5 bases each). V was pared by 5 bases and J by 5 bases, with 12 bases between. Germline CDR1 is DFQATT and CDR2 is SNEGSKA (reference sequence). The CDR3 has 12 amino acids. The CDR3 DNA is TGCAGTGCTCGAGGGGATTCGGAGACCCAGTACTTC. Translating gives CSARGDSETQYF.

The sample holds a few counts of this clonotype. This chain links TRBV12-3 or TRBV12-4 with TRBJ2-3; possibly TRBD2 for D (7 bases). The CDR3 has 13 amino acids. Trimming removed 8 bases from V and 7 bases from J, with 16 bases in between. The CDR3, as DNA: TGTGCCAGCGGGGGGGGCCTGTTAAATACGCAGTATTTT. It translates to CASGGGLLNTQYF.

This clonotype was recorded a few times. The chain links TRBV12-3 or TRBV12-4 to TRBJ2-5; D is undetermined. This CDR3 is 19 amino acids long. Trimming removed 7 bases at V and 5 bases at J, with 32 bases between. CDR3 region: CASTITRSSFYGMTETQYF. The CDR3 coding sequence is TGTGCCAGCACCATTACAAGAAGTTCCTTCTACGGCATGACCGAGACCCAGTACTTC.

The gene calls are TRBV20-1 and TRBJ2-2; tentatively, D is TRBD2 (6 bases). This CDR3 comprises 15 residues. Germline values: CDR1 DFQATT, CDR2 SNEGSKA (reference sequence). The CDR3 DNA sequence: TGCAGCGCTCAAGAGGCGGGGTCGAACACCGGGGAGCTGTTTTTT. Translated, it gives CSAQEAGSNTGELFF.

This clonotype was found many times. The chain has TRBV15 and TRBJ1-4; a weak D match, TRBD1 (6 bases). V was trimmed by 3 bases and J by 5 bases, leaving 13 bases between them. The CDR3 extends over 15 amino acids. The germline V gene encodes CDR1 LNHNV and CDR2 YYDKDF (reference sequence). The CDR3 DNA follows: TGTGCCACCAGCAGGCGACAGGCGACAAATGAAAAACTGTTTTTT. Translating it yields CATSRRQATNEKLFF.

This chain links TRBV12-3 or TRBV12-4 with TRBJ2-1, with D hard to call. Trimming took off 3 bases at V and 7 bases at J, with 10 bases between the two ends. The CDR3 length is 13 residues. The CDR3 sequence is CASSLGFQNEQFF. The CDR3 DNA follows: TGTGCCAGCAGTTTGGGGTTTCAAAATGAGCAGTTCTTC.